These 4 T cell receptor beta chains share one sample of origin, sequenced in a study of cytomegalovirus exposure and HLA in healthy donors. Assay used: immunoSEQ multiplex PCR; TCRdb lists only in-frame clones, some missing. The sample lists about 200,000 clones; around 84% were seen once. The sequenced sample was PBMCs. These receptors all stem from a woman aged 25 to 39 in good health and CMV-seropositive.

The chain employs TRBV11-2 and TRBJ2-5; 7 bases map to TRBD2. Losses at the gene ends were 6 bases for V and 5 bases for J; bases not matched to a gene: 9. The length of the CDR3 is 14 residues. The V gene's germline CDR1 is SGHAT and CDR2 FQNNGV. CDR3 amino acids: CASSAGVLPETQYF. CDR3 sequence (DNA): TGTGCCAGCAGTGCGGGAGTTCTCCCCGAGACCCAGTACTTC.

J is TRBJ1-4 and V is TRBV19; no clear D. The germline V gene encodes CDR1 LNHDA and CDR2 SQIVND (reference sequence). This CDR3 is 13 amino acids long. V lost 2 bases to trimming and J lost 6 bases, with 7 bases between them. The CDR3: CASSITGDEKLFF. The CDR3 DNA reads as TGTGCCAGTAGTATAACCGGGGATGAAAAACTGTTTTTT. Together with reference TRBV19 and TRBJ1-4, the CDR3 gives the full variable domain: DGGITQSPKYLFRKEGQNVTLSCEQNLNHDAMYWYRQDPGQGLRLIYYSQIVNDFQKGDIAEGYSVSREKKESFPLTVTSAQKNPTAFYLCASSITGDEKLFFGSGTQLSVL.

The chain recombines TRBV27 with TRBJ2-7, with 7 bases matching TRBD2. This CDR3 contains 15 residues. V shed 6 bases, J shed 5 bases, and the junction held 13 bases outside the gene matches. The V gene's germline CDR1 is MNHEY and CDR2 SMNVEV (reference sequence). CDR3 amino acids: CASREERGRWDEQYF. CDR3 nucleotides: TGTGCCAGCAGGGAAGAGCGGGGCCGTTGGGACGAGCAGTACTTC.

The chain has TRBV7-2 and TRBJ2-3, with 7 bases identical to TRBD2. This CDR3 comprises 15 residues. V shed 5 bases, J shed 1 base, and the junction held 6 bases outside the gene matches. Germline V CDR1 and CDR2: SGHTA, FQGNSA. In DNA, the CDR3 is TGTGCCAGCAGCGCCCTAGCGGAGGGCACAGATACGCAGTATTTT. Residues: CASSALAEGTDTQYF.